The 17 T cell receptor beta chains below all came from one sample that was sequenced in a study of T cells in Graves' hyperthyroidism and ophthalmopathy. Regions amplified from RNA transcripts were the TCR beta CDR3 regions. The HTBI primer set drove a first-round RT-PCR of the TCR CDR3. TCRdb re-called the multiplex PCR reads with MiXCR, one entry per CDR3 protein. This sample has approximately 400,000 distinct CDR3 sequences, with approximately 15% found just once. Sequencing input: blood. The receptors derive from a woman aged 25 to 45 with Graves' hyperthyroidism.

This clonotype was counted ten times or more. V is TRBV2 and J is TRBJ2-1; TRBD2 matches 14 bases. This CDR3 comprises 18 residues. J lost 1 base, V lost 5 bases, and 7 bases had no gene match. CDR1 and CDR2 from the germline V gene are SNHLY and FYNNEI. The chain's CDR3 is CASSRLAGGGFSYNEQFF. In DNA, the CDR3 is TGTGCCAGCAGTAGACTAGCGGGAGGGGGATTTTCCTACAATGAGCAGTTCTTC.

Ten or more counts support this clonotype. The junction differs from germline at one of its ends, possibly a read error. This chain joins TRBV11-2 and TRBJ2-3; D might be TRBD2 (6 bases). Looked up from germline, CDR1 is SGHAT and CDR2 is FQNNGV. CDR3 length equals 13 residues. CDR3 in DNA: TGTGCCAGCAGTTTAGCGGGCACAGATACGCAGTATTTT. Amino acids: CASSLAGTDTQYF.

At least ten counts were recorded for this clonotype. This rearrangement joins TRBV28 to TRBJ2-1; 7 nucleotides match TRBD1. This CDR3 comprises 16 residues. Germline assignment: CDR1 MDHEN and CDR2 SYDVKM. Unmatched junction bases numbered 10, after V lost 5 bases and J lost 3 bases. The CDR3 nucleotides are TGTGCCAGCAGTGGGACGGGACAGTCAGTCTACAATGAGCAGTTCTTC. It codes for CASSGTGQSVYNEQFF.

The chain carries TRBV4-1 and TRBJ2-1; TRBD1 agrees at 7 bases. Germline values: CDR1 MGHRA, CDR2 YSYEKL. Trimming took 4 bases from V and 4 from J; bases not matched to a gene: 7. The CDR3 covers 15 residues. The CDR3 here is CASSRGGAAYNEQFF. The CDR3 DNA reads TGCGCCAGCAGCCGAGGGGGCGCGGCATACAATGAGCAGTTCTTC.

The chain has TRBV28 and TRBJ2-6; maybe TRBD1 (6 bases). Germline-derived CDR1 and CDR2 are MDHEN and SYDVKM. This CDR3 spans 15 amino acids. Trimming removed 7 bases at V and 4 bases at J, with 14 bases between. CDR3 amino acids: CASTYRASGANVLTF. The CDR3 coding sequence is TGTGCCAGCACTTACAGGGCCTCAGGGGCCAACGTCCTGACTTTC.

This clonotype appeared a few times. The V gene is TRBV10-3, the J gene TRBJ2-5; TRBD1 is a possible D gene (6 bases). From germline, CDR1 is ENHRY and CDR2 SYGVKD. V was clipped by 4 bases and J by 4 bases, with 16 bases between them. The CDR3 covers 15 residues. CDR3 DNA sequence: TGTGCCATCAGTGGAAAAGGGGGTGAGGGAGAGACCCAGTACTTC. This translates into CAISGKGGEGETQYF.

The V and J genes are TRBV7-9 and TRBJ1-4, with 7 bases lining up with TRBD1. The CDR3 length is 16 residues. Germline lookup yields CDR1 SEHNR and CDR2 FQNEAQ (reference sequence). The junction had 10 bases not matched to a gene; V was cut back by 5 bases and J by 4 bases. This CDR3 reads CASSTKNRGYNEKLFF. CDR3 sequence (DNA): TGTGCCAGCAGCACCAAGAACAGGGGATATAATGAAAAACTGTTTTTT.

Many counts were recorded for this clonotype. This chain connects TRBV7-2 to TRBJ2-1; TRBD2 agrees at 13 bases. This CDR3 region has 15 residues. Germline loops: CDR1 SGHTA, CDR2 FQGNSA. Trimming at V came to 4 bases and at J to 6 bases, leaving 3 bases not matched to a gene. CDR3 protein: CASSSGLAGPNEQFF. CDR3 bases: TGTGCCAGCAGCTCGGGACTAGCGGGACCCAATGAGCAGTTCTTC.

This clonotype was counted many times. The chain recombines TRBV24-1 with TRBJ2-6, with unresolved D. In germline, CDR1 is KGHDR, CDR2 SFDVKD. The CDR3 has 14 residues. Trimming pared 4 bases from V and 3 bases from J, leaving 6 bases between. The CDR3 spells CATSDTFGANVLTF. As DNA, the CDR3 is TGTGCCACCAGTGACACGTTTGGGGCCAACGTCCTGACTTTC.

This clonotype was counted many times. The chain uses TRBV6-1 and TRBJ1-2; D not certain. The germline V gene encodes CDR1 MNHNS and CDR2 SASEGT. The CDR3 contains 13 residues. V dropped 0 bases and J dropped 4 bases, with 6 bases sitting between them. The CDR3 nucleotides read TGTGCCAGCAGTGAAGCGAAAGGCTATGGCTACACCTTC. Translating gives CASSEAKGYGYTF.

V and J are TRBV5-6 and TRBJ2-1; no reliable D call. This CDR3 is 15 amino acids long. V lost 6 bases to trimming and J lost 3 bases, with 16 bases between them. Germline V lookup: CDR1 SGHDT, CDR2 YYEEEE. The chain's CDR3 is CASTFNWVNYNEQFF. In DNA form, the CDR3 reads TGTGCCAGCACCTTTAACTGGGTGAACTACAATGAGCAGTTCTTC.

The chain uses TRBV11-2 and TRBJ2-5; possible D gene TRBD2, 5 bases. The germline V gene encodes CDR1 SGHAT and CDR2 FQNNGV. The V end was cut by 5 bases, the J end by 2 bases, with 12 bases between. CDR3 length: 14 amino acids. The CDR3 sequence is CASSPHTRQETQYF. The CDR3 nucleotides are TGTGCCAGCAGCCCGCACACTAGACAAGAGACCCAGTACTTC.

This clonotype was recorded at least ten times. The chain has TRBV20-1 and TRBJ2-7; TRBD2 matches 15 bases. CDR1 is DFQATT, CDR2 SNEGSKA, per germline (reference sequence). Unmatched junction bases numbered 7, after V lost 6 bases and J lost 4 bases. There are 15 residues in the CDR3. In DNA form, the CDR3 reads TGCAGTGCGTCCGGACTAGCGGGAGGGTTTTACGAGCAGTACTTC. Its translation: CSASGLAGGFYEQYF.

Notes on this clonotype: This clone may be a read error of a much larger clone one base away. This CDR3 is CAGSFSRAETQYF. The CDR3 nucleotides read TGTGCCGGCAGTTTTAGTAGAGCGGAGACCCAGTACTTC. The genes are TRBV12-3 or TRBV12-4 and TRBJ2-5; no clear D. The CDR3 sequence is 13 residues long.

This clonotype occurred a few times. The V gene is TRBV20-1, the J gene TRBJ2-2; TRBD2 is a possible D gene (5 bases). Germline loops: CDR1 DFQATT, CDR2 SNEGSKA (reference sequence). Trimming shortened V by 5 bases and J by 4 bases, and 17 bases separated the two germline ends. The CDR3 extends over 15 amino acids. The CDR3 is CSAQSRLTTTGELFF. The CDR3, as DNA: TGCAGTGCTCAAAGCCGACTGACTACCACCGGGGAGCTGTTTTTT.

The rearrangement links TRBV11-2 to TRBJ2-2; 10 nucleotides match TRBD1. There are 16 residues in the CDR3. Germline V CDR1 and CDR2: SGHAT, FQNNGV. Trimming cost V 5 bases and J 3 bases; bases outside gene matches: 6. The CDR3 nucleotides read TGTGCCAGCAGCACACGGACAGGGGGTTACACCGGGGAGCTGTTTTTT. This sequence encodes CASSTRTGGYTGELFF.

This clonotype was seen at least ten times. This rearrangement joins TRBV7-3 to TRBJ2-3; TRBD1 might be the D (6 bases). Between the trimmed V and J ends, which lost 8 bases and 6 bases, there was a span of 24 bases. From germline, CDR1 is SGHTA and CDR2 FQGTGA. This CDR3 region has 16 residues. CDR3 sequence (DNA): TGTGCCAGCGGGACATGCCGGCCCAGGGCCCCGGATACGCAGTATTTT. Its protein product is CASGTCRPRAPDTQYF.